This T cell receptor (beta chain) was identified in a study of cytomegalovirus exposure and HLA in healthy donors. Regarding the study as a whole: Most CMV-associated TCR beta chains were later found to appear HLA-restricted. Being productive about 87% or about 30% of the time was typical of most TCR beta V segments in an earlier analysis. Further analysis, carried out later, found HLA-associated TCR beta chains more clonally expanded than equally common other chains. Cytomegalovirus association was assigned to approximately 160 TCR beta chains.

With respect to this clone: The antigen is undetermined.

CDR3 length equals 16 residues. Trimming left V 1 base short and J 0 bases short, with 7 bases between. CDR1 and CDR2 (germline): SGHDN, FVKESK. Primers included in the PCR were 60 Vbeta and 13 Jbeta primers. TCRdb keeps only in-frame clones here, not all; method: immunoSEQ multiplex PCR. The table lists roughly 120,000 clones, approximately 69% of them singletons, with 4% to 5% in the top ten. V usage is TRBV14 and J usage is TRBJ2-6; tentatively, D is TRBD2 (6 bases). The origin of this receptor is a woman aged 40 to 49 in good health and CMV-seropositive. The sample consisted of PBMCs. In DNA, the CDR3 is TGTGCCAGCAGCCAAGGGCGGGGCTCTGGGGCCAACGTCCTGACTTTC. Amino acids: CASSQGRGSGANVLTF.